Presented here are 17 T cell receptor beta chains from one specimen sequenced in a study of T cells after yellow fever vaccination. TCRdb redid the calling of the 5' RACE reads with MiXCR, one entry per CDR3 protein. This sample yields 35,000 to 55,000 distinct CDR3 sequences, of which 5.5% to 7.5% are seen a single time; more than 9% belongs to the top ten. The sequencing here drew on PBMCs, either bulk or a sorted T-cell subset (CD4+, CD8+, memory, or dextramer-sorted; not recorded which), taken 45 days after the yellow fever booster vaccination. These receptors originate from a man under 40 who received the YFV17D yellow fever vaccine.

This clonotype was detected a few times. This chain links TRBV29-1 with TRBJ1-1, with D unresolved. The CDR3 spans 13 residues. V lost 7 bases to trimming and J lost 1 base, with 13 bases between them. From germline, CDR1 is SQVTM and CDR2 ANQGSEA. Here the CDR3 DNA reads TGCAGCGCAAACAACGGTCCGAACACTGAAGCTTTCTTT. It encodes CSANNGPNTEAFF.

The CDR3 DNA follows: TGTGCCAGCAGCTCCGTAGCGGGAGGAGAGCAGTTCTTC. Encoded protein: CASSSVAGGEQFF. The V gene is TRBV7-8, the J gene TRBJ2-1; 10 nucleotides match TRBD2. V gave up 4 bases and J gave up 10 bases; unmatched junction bases: 4. The CDR3 has 13 residues. CDR1 SGHVS and CDR2 FQNEAQ come from the germline V gene. Using reference TRBV7-8 and TRBJ2-1 for the parts outside the CDR3, the full variable domain is GAGVSQSPRYKVAKRGQDVALRCDPISGHVSLFWYQQALGQGPEFLTYFQNEAQLDKSGLPSDRFFAERPEGSVSTLKIQRTQQEDSAVYLCASSSVAGGEQFFGPGTRLTVL.

This clonotype showed up just a few times. The chain recombines TRBV7-9 with TRBJ2-1; weak D call: TRBD1 (6 bases). Trimming removed 3 bases at V and 7 bases at J, with 22 bases between. CDR1 is SEHNR and CDR2 is FQNEAQ in the germline V gene (reference sequence). The length of the CDR3 is 17 residues. CDR3 in amino acids: CASSFLVGTFFGNEQFF. CDR3 sequence (DNA): TGTGCCAGCAGCTTTTTGGTTGGGACATTCTTTGGGAATGAGCAGTTCTTC.

The chain links TRBV7-2 to TRBJ1-5; D remains unclear. Trimming stripped 0 bases from V and 2 bases from J, with 5 bases between. Germline assignment: CDR1 SGHTA and CDR2 FQGNSA. This CDR3 contains 14 residues. The CDR3 region has the DNA TGTGCCAGCAGCTTAGCGCGGGGCAATCAGCCCCAGCATTTT. Its protein is CASSLARGNQPQHF. Looking up the rest from reference TRBV7-2 and TRBJ1-5 gives the full variable domain: GAGVSQSPSNKVTEKGKDVELRCDPISGHTALYWYRQSLGQGLEFLIYFQGNSAPDKSGLPSDRFSAERTGGSVSTLTIQRTQQEDSAVYLCASSLARGNQPQHFGDGTRLSIL.

This clonotype showed up just a few times. This sequence joins TRBV15 and TRBJ2-5; 12 nucleotides match TRBD2. The CDR3 is 18 residues long. After removal of 0 bases from V and 3 bases from J, the junction contained 8 bases not matched to a gene. Germline V CDR1 and CDR2: LNHNV, YYDKDF (reference sequence). The CDR3 DNA reads TGTGCCACCAGCAGAGATCCTAGGGCTAGCGGGAGGGAAGAGACCCAGTACTTC. This codes for CATSRDPRASGREETQYF.

This clonotype has ten or more counts. The J gene is TRBJ2-7, the V gene TRBV16; tentative D call: TRBD1 (6 bases). The V end was cut by 0 bases, the J end by 4 bases, with 10 bases between. CDR3 size: 14 residues. CDR1 KGHSY and CDR2 FQNENV come from the germline V gene. The CDR3 loop is CASSQSGQIYEQYF. The CDR3, as DNA: TGTGCCAGCAGCCAATCCGGACAGATTTACGAGCAGTACTTC.

In its sample, this clonotype was seen a few times. The rearrangement uses TRBV6-5 and TRBJ2-7; 8 nucleotides line up with TRBD2. J gave up 3 bases and V 4 bases, and 20 bases lay outside the gene matches. The length of the CDR3 is 19 residues. The germline CDR1 and CDR2 sequences are MNHEY and SVGAGI. Written as DNA, the CDR3 is TGTGCCAGCAGTTTCCCTCGGATAAGCGAGCGGGAGCTGAACTACGAGCAGTACTTC. This encodes CASSFPRISERELNYEQYF.

This clonotype was detected only a few times. The gene calls are TRBV6-2 or TRBV6-3 and TRBJ1-5; weak D call: TRBD1 (5 bases). Looked up from germline, CDR1 is MNHEY and CDR2 is SVGEGT. The length of the CDR3 is 21 residues. V was clipped by 0 bases and J by 0 bases, with 24 bases between them. CDR3 sequence reads: CASSYSTTIGQKGYSNQPQHF. The CDR3 DNA reads as TGTGCCAGCAGTTACTCCACTACCATAGGGCAGAAGGGGTATAGCAATCAGCCCCAGCATTTT.

A note on this clonotype: A read error may explain this, as a much larger clone is one base away. The genes are TRBV12-3 or TRBV12-4 and TRBJ2-1; the match to TRBD2 covers 13 bases. CDR3 length: 18 amino acids. The J segment lost 4 bases and the V segment lost 3 bases, leaving 9 bases of the junction unmatched. The CDR3 loop reads CASSFGLAGVPRYNEQFF. The CDR3 coding sequence is TGTGCCAGCAGTTTTGGACTAGCGGGAGTGCCTCGGTACAATGAGCAGTTCTTC.

Remarks on this clonotype: A read error may explain this, as a much larger clone is one base away. V is TRBV20-1 and J is TRBJ2-7; 9 bases are shared with TRBD2. Germline CDR1 is DFQATT and CDR2 is SNEGSKA (reference sequence). The CDR3 covers 15 residues. Germline trimming cut 3 bases from V and 4 bases from J; bases unmatched to any gene: 10. In DNA, the CDR3 is TGCAGTGCTAGCGTGGTCTCTAGCGGGATTTACGAGCAGTACTTC. It translates to CSASVVSSGIYEQYF.

The V and J genes are TRBV7-8 and TRBJ2-5, with D possibly matching TRBD2 (7 bases). V dropped 0 bases and J dropped 2 bases, with 10 bases sitting between them. The CDR3 consists of 15 residues. Per the germline V gene, CDR1 is SGHVS and CDR2 is FQNEAQ. This CDR3 reads CASSLAGGGQETQYF. The DNA of the CDR3 is TGTGCCAGCAGCTTAGCGGGAGGGGGGCAAGAGACCCAGTACTTC.

This chain joins TRBV3-1 and TRBJ2-7; 7 positions agree with TRBD1. The V gene end was trimmed by 0 bases and the J gene end by 2 bases; junction bases not matched to a gene: 10. The CDR3 loop spans 17 amino acids. CDR1 and CDR2 (germline): LGHDT, YNNKEL (reference sequence). The CDR3 nucleotides read TGTGCCAGCAGCCAAGAGATTATCGGGACAGCTCCCTACGAGCAGTACTTC. The encoded protein is CASSQEIIGTAPYEQYF.

This clonotype showed up many times. The rearrangement uses TRBV10-3 and TRBJ2-5; D gene unclear. The CDR3 contains 13 residues. The germline CDR1 and CDR2 sequences are ENHRY and SYGVKD. V was clipped by 0 bases and J by 4 bases, with 6 bases between them. The CDR3 loop is CAISESILETQYF. The CDR3 DNA is TGTGCCATCAGTGAGTCGATCCTAGAGACCCAGTACTTC.

This clonotype was counted at least ten times. The chain combines TRBV11-2 with TRBJ2-1; TRBD2 is a possible D gene (5 bases). The CDR3 is made up of 12 amino acids. Germline loops: CDR1 SGHAT, CDR2 FQNNGV. Trimming pared 2 bases from V and 9 bases from J, leaving 8 bases between. CDR3 sequence (DNA): TGTGCCAGCAGCTTAAGCGGTATTGAGCAGTTCTTC. Amino acid sequence: CASSLSGIEQFF.

This clonotype was recorded many times. The chain recombines TRBV6-6 with TRBJ1-2; perhaps TRBD1 as D (5 bases). Germline V gene data show CDR1 as MNHNY and CDR2 as SVGAGI (reference sequence). Trimming cost V 5 bases and J 4 bases, with 8 bases left between them. The CDR3 covers 12 residues. The CDR3 sequence is CASSGGGYGYTF. CDR3 bases: TGTGCCAGCAGTGGTGGGGGCTATGGCTACACCTTC.

This clonotype was counted many times. The chain joins TRBV20-1 to TRBJ2-2, with 7 bases identical to TRBD1. Germline assignment: CDR1 DFQATT and CDR2 SNEGSKA (reference sequence). CDR3 length: 14 amino acids. J was trimmed by 3 bases and V by 3 bases; bases with no gene match: 4. This chain's CDR3 is CSARVTGDTGELFF. DNA of the CDR3: TGCAGTGCTAGGGTTACAGGGGACACCGGGGAGCTGTTTTTT.

This clonotype was seen many times. The gene calls are TRBV27 and TRBJ2-7; 8 bases align to TRBD1. This CDR3 region has 14 residues. Germline loops: CDR1 MNHEY, CDR2 SMNVEV (reference sequence). V lost 3 bases, J lost 1 base, and 2 bases stayed unmatched. DNA for the CDR3: TGTGCCAGCAGTTTCAGGGGGCAATCCTACGAGCAGTACTTC. Residues: CASSFRGQSYEQYF.